This TCR beta chain was captured in a study of Ad26.COV2.S vaccination and SARS-CoV-2 variants. General study results and limits: Substantial breadth was reportedly displayed by spike-specific CD8+ and CD4+ T cell responses after vaccination.

This CDR3 contains 18 residues. The junction had 16 bases not matched to a gene; V was cut back by 7 bases and J by 3 bases. The germline V gene has CDR1 SEHNR and CDR2 FQNEAQ (reference sequence). On this clone itself: Its specificity is unknown.

The data were produced by immunoSEQ multiplex PCR, yet TCRdb's version contains in-frame clones alone and is incomplete. The repertoire holds 400,000 to 500,000 clones, with roughly 90% as singletons. As for treatment: around 19 received Ad26.COV2.S at low or high dose, single or two shots; about 5 received placebo; per-sample allocation not given. It was on day 63 after the first vaccine or placebo injection that samples were taken. The starting material was peripheral blood, obtained in a trial of Ad26.COV2.S vaccine versus placebo. The sequence derives from a person aged 18-60 years who received the Ad26.COV2.S COVID-19 vaccine or a placebo. The chain combines TRBV7-9 with TRBJ2-1, with TRBD2 identical over 9 bases. The CDR3 DNA is TGTGCCAGCACCCCCGCAGGGTCTAGCGGGGACGACTACAATGAGCAGTTCTTC. It translates to CASTPAGSSGDDYNEQFF. Filled out from reference TRBV7-9 and TRBJ2-1, the complete variable domain reads DTGVSQNPRHKITKRGQNVTFRCDPISEHNRLYWYRQTLGQGPEFLTYFQNEAQLEKSRLLSDRFSAERPKGSFSTLEIQRTEQGDSAMYLCASTPAGSSGDDYNEQFFGPGTRLTVL.